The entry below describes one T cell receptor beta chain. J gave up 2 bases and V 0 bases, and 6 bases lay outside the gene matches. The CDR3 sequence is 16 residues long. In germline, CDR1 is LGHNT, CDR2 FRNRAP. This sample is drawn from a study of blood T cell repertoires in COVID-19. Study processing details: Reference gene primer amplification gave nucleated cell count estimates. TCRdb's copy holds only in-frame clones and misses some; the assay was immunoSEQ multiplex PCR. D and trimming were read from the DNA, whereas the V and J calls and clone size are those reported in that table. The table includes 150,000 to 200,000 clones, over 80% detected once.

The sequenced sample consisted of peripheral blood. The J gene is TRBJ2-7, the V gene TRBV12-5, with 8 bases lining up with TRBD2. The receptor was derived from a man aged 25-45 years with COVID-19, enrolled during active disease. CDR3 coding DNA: TGTGCTAGTGGTTTGGTAGTGCGGGGGGAGCCCTACGAGCAGTACTTC. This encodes CASGLVVRGEPYEQYF. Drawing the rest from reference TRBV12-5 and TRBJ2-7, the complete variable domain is DARVTQTPRHKVTEMGQEVTMRCQPILGHNTVFWYRQTMMQGLELLAYFRNRAPLDDSGMPKDRFSAEMPDATLATLKIQPSEPRDSAVYFCASGLVVRGEPYEQYFGPGTRLTVT.